Presented here are 6 T cell receptor beta chains from one specimen sequenced in a study of regulatory T cells in long-lasting Graves disease. Relying on iRepertoire HTBI primers and Arm-PCR of CDR3 regions, the team built TCR beta libraries. In TCRdb, the multiplex PCR reads were re-called with MiXCR into one record per CDR3 protein. The sample records around 250,000 distinct CDR3 sequences, around 19% being singletons. Stated time point: newly diagnosed GD, antithyroid drugs for less than 3 months. RNA from PBMCs was the source of the TCR library. The same data also contributed to another study, on T cells in Graves' hyperthyroidism and ophthalmopathy.

Here the sequenced sample was peripheral blood mononuclear cells (PBMCs), taken at new diagnosis, from a patient treated with antithyroid drugs. The receptors were gathered from a woman in her twenties or thirties with Graves disease.

In the case of this clonotype: A read error may produce the germline difference seen at one junction end. J is TRBJ1-4 and V is TRBV7-8, with 8 bases aligning to TRBD1. Germline CDR1 is SGHVS and CDR2 is FQNEAQ. There are 15 residues in the CDR3. The CDR3 DNA reads TGTGTCAGCAGCTTTGAACAGGGGGTCGGGGAAAAACTGTTTTTT. Its protein is CVSSFEQGVGEKLFF.

This clonotype was detected ten times or more. V usage is TRBV3-1 and J usage is TRBJ1-2, with 7 bases matching TRBD1. From germline, CDR1 is LGHDT and CDR2 YNNKEL (reference sequence). The CDR3 extends over 17 amino acids. Trimming cost V 0 bases and J 3 bases; bases outside gene matches: 10. CDR3: CASSQEETTGLYYGYTF. In nucleotides, the CDR3 is TGTGCCAGCAGCCAAGAAGAAACGACAGGGTTATACTATGGCTACACCTTC.

This clonotype was seen ten or more times. The rearrangement uses TRBV11-2 and TRBJ2-7, with D perhaps matching TRBD1 or TRBD2 (6 bases each). This CDR3 region has 16 residues. Trimming left V 4 bases short and J 0 bases short, with 16 bases between. Looked up from germline, CDR1 is SGHAT and CDR2 is FQNNGV. CDR3 DNA: TGTGCCAGCAGCTCGGTCGGAGGGGGGCACTCCTACGAGCAGTACTTC. Protein product: CASSSVGGGHSYEQYF.

The sample holds many counts of this clonotype. This chain links TRBV7-9 with TRBJ2-5; perhaps D is TRBD1 or TRBD2 (5 bases each). From germline, CDR1 is SEHNR and CDR2 FQNEAQ (reference sequence). Between the trimmed V and J ends, which lost 5 bases and 5 bases, there was a span of 21 bases. There are 16 residues in the CDR3. CDR3 in amino acids: CASSGRGSGPLETQYF. In DNA, the CDR3 is TGTGCCAGCAGCGGGCGCGGTTCGGGGCCTTTGGAGACCCAGTACTTC.

This clonotype was counted many times. The chain joins TRBV2 to TRBJ2-1; 8 bases match TRBD1. Trimming took 8 bases from V and 9 from J; bases not matched to a gene: 6. CDR1 is SNHLY, CDR2 FYNNEI, per germline. The CDR3 is 12 amino acids. The CDR3 loop is CASLQGATEQFF. The CDR3, as DNA: TGTGCCAGCTTGCAGGGGGCTACTGAGCAGTTCTTC.

A single count supports this clonotype. A far larger clone is off by one base, so a read error is likely. This chain uses TRBV5-4 with TRBJ2-5, with unresolved D. This CDR3 comprises 13 residues. Germline CDR1 and CDR2: SGHNT and YYREEE (reference sequence). CDR3 in DNA: TGTGCCAGCGGCTTAGGCCCCCAGGAGACCCAGTACTTC. Protein product: CASGLGPQETQYF.